This entry concerns a single T cell receptor beta chain. In the source study's methods: Counts of nucleated cells, estimated from reference gene primer amplification, were obtained. Sequenced by immunoSEQ multiplex PCR; TCRdb stores in-frame clones only, minus some. Clone size and V and J calls were adopted from that table, with D and trimming inferred from the DNA. Altogether some 350,000 clones are present, about 89% being singletons, with the ten largest covering nearly 6.5%. This sample is part of a study of blood T cell repertoires in COVID-19. At the level of the study: Samples came from the United States, Italy and Spain, spanning acute and convalescent COVID-19. T cells, B-cell-depleted T cells, or PBMCs supplied cDNA or gDNA.

V lost 6 bases to trimming and J lost 4 bases; unmatched junction nucleotides: 6. This CDR3 contains 14 residues. Germline CDR1 reads KGHSH; CDR2 reads LQKENI. This sequence joins TRBV18 and TRBJ1-2; 9 bases fit TRBD1. The sequence came from a woman in her forties or fifties with COVID-19, enrolled during active disease. Sequencing was done on a sample of peripheral blood. CDR3 loop: CASSATGGVYGYTF. For the CDR3, the DNA is TGTGCCAGCTCGGCGACAGGGGGTGTCTATGGCTACACCTTC.